Listed below are T cell receptor beta chains from one sample, sequenced in a study of T cell therapy after organ transplantation. Their cognate antigens are unknown. Produced via immunoSEQ multiplex PCR; TCRdb's table is partial and in-frame only. This sample has over 45,000 clones; about 95% occur once, and the top ten carry 2.5% to 3.5%. Sequences were derived from CD8+ T cells from blood, sampled before autologous CMV-specific T cell therapy. The receptors originated from a human patient who had received a solid organ transplant and had CMV disease. Each CDR3 is given with its conserved first and last residue. D genes are given only for firm matches. Part of the rows lack a size; the others show once, few, many or a class for expanded clones.

TRBV27	.	TRBJ2-4	.	TGTGCCAGCTCGGCGGTTATTAATCTAGCCAAAAACATTCAGTACTTC	CASSAVINLAKNIQYF
TRBV30	few	TRBJ1-6	TRBD1	TGTGCCTGGAGTGTAGGGGGACAGGATAATTCACCCCTCCACTTT	CAWSVGGQDNSPLHF
TRBV4-1	.	TRBJ1-4	.	TGCGCCAGCAGCCAAGATATCGTCGAGGGGCCCCAAGAAAAACTGTTTTTT	CASSQDIVEGPQEKLFF
TRBV7-9	.	TRBJ1-4	TRBD1	TGTGCCAGCAGCGAGGGACAGGTTAAGGAAAAACTGTTTTTT	CASSEGQVKEKLFF
TRBV7-9	.	TRBJ2-2	TRBD2	TGTGCCAGCAGCTGGGGGGGCACCGGGGAGCTGTTTTTT	CASSWGGTGELFF
TRBV5-4	.	TRBJ1-2	.	TGTGCCAGCAGCGGAAGAAACGACGGGAACCTCTATGGCTACACCTTC	CASSGRNDGNLYGYTF
TRBV29-1	once	TRBJ2-7	.	TGCAGCGTCGAGATGGAAGACTTCTACGAGCAGTACTTC	CSVEMEDFYEQYF
TRBV27	.	TRBJ2-1	TRBD2	TGTGCCAGCAGAAGGGGAGGGGTTAACAATGAGCAGTTCTTC	CASRRGGVNNEQFF
TRBV7-6	.	TRBJ2-2	.	TGTGCCAGCAGCCGGGGGTCCGGGGAGCTGTTTTTT	CASSRGSGELFF
TRBV10-2	once	TRBJ2-7	TRBD2	TGCGCCAGCAGGACTAGCGAATACTACGAGCAGTACTTC	CASRTSEYYEQYF
TRBV5-1	.	TRBJ2-3	TRBD2	TGCGCCAGCAGCTTGGCCAATAGGGGCGGGAGAGAACTCACAGATACGCAGTATTTT	CASSLANRGGRELTDTQYF
TRBV15	.	TRBJ2-1	.	TGTGCCACCAGCAGAGATCGGTACAATGAGCAGTTCTTC	CATSRDRYNEQFF
TRBV11-3	.	TRBJ2-7	.	TGTGCCAGCAGCTTCGTCGGAGCCCCCCTCAAGGAGCAGTACTTC	CASSFVGAPLKEQYF
TRBV29-1	.	TRBJ2-5	.	TGCACCGGGGGAGAGTTGGGTGAGGAGACCCAGTACTTC	CTGGELGEETQYF
TRBV27	.	TRBJ2-5	TRBD1	TGTGCCAGCAGCCGTTTGGCCCCGACGGGACAGGTAACGGAGACCCAGTACTTC	CASSRLAPTGQVTETQYF
TRBV7-9	once	TRBJ2-1	.	TGTGCCAGCAGCTTTATAGGCAATGAGCAGTTCTTC	CASSFIGNEQFF
TRBV7-9	.	TRBJ1-2	.	TGTGCCAGCAGCTCCCCAGTTGAATTAAAACCCAACTATGGCTACACCTTC	CASSSPVELKPNYGYTF
TRBV7-6	once	TRBJ2-5	.	TGTGCCAGCAGCTATCAGCAACAAGAGACCCAGTACTTC	CASSYQQQETQYF
TRBV6-5	.	TRBJ1-1	.	TGTACCAGCACCCTGAGTTTGAACACTGAAGCTTTCTTT	CTSTLSLNTEAFF
TRBV4-1	.	TRBJ2-5	.	TGCGCCAGCAGCCAAGACAGGCAAGAGACCCAGTACTTC	CASSQDRQETQYF
TRBV5-1	.	TRBJ1-4	.	TGCGCCAGCAGCTTGTTATCCGGGCCACCGCCCGAAAAACTGTTTTTT	CASSLLSGPPPEKLFF
TRBV6-1	.	TRBJ2-1	.	TGTGCCAGCAGTGGGAGGATCTCAAGCTCCTACAATGAGCAGTTCTTC	CASSGRISSSYNEQFF
TRBV6-6	few	TRBJ2-5	.	TGTGCCAGCAGTTACGGGGGGACCCAAGAGACCCAGTACTTC	CASSYGGTQETQYF
TRBV7-3	.	TRBJ2-1	.	TGTGCCAGCAGCTTAGGCCTAGTAAGTTACAATGAGCAGTTCTTC	CASSLGLVSYNEQFF
TRBV13	.	TRBJ2-4	.	TGTGCCAGCAGCCCCCGGGCTAGCGATGCCGAAAACATTCAGTACTTC	CASSPRASDAENIQYF
TRBV19	.	TRBJ2-5	TRBD2	TGTGCCAGTAGGCTAGCGGAGCAAGAGACCCAGTACTTC	CASRLAEQETQYF
TRBV30	.	TRBJ1-1	TRBD1	TGTGCCTGGAGTATCCGACAGGGGAACACTGAAGCTTTCTTT	CAWSIRQGNTEAFF
TRBV15	.	TRBJ1-5	.	TGTGCCACCAGCAGAGATCGGGGGCTTCGGCCCCAGCATTTT	CATSRDRGLRPQHF
TRBV5-1	.	TRBJ2-7	.	TGCGCCAGCAGCTCTGGGACCGCGTCCTACGAGCAGTACTTC	CASSSGTASYEQYF
TRBV11-3	.	TRBJ2-5	TRBD1	TGTGCCAGCAGCTTAACAGGGGCAGAGACCCAGTACTTC	CASSLTGAETQYF
TRBV27	.	TRBJ2-1	.	TGTGCCAGCAGTTATGGGACGAGTCTTGAGCAGTTCTTC	CASSYGTSLEQFF
TRBV7-6	.	TRBJ1-4	.	TGTGCCAGCAGCGCCATTACAAGTCGCGGTGAAAAACTGTTTTTT	CASSAITSRGEKLFF
TRBV5-5	.	TRBJ1-2	TRBD1	TGTGCCAGCAGCCCCCGAGACAGGGAGTCCTATGGCTACACCTTC	CASSPRDRESYGYTF
TRBV25-1	.	TRBJ2-7	TRBD1	TGTGCCAGCAGTAGGGACAGGAGGGACTACGAGCAGTACTTC	CASSRDRRDYEQYF
TRBV21-1	.	TRBJ1-2	.	TGTGCCAGCAGTTTCGCCCGGGCGGGTAACTATGGCTACACCTTC	CASSFARAGNYGYTF
TRBV4-3	.	TRBJ1-5	TRBD1	TGCGCCAGCAGCCAAGATAGGGGGCTTGACAGGGAACGTCAGCCCCAGCATTTT	CASSQDRGLDRERQPQHF
TRBV19	.	TRBJ2-5	.	TGTGCCAGTAACCCCACTAACCAAGAGACCCAGTACTTC	CASNPTNQETQYF
TRBV5-8	.	TRBJ2-7	.	TGTGCCAGCAGCTTGGTCCCACTCTACGAGCAGTACTTC	CASSLVPLYEQYF
TRBV7-9	.	TRBJ1-1	.	TGTGCCAGCAGCTTAGGGACAGAAGCTTTCTTT	CASSLGTEAFF
TRBV6-6	.	TRBJ1-1	TRBD1	TGTGCCAGCAGTGCCCGGGACAGGCTGAACACTGAAGCTTTCTTT	CASSARDRLNTEAFF
TRBV27	.	TRBJ2-7	TRBD1	TGTGCCAGCAGTGTCACAGGGGCCGAGACCTACGAGCAGTACTTC	CASSVTGAETYEQYF
TRBV7-2	once	TRBJ2-7	.	TGTGCCAGCAGCTTAGGGGTCCAGAACTACGAGCAGTACTTC	CASSLGVQNYEQYF
TRBV5-1	few	TRBJ2-7	TRBD2	TGCGCCAGCAGCTTGGCAGTAGCGGGAGGTCCGGGGGAGCAGTACTTC	CASSLAVAGGPGEQYF
TRBV15	few	TRBJ1-1	.	TGTGCCACCAGCGCCGACAGGAACACTGAAGCTTTCTTT	CATSADRNTEAFF
TRBV7-8	.	TRBJ2-7	.	TGTGCCAGCAGCTTAGCGGACGGAGACTCCTACGAGCAGTACTTC	CASSLADGDSYEQYF
TRBV7-2	.	TRBJ2-7	.	TGTGCCAGCAGCCCCTCACCGGGGTCCTACGAGCAGTACTTC	CASSPSPGSYEQYF
TRBV6-5	.	TRBJ1-5	.	TGTGCCAGCAGTCAGCGTACAGGGTTCTATCAGCCCCAGCATTTT	CASSQRTGFYQPQHF
TRBV7-2	.	TRBJ2-4	TRBD1	TGTGCCAGCAGCTTAGGCGGGGACAGGGGGATAGCCAAAAACATTCAGTACTTC	CASSLGGDRGIAKNIQYF
TRBV4-3	.	TRBJ2-7	.	TGCGCCAGCAGCCAAGGTCGAGCCATGGGGAACGAGCAGTACTTC	CASSQGRAMGNEQYF
TRBV7-9	.	TRBJ1-1	TRBD1	TGTGCCAGCAGCTCGGAGGACAGGGGATTTGAAGCTTTCTTT	CASSSEDRGFEAFF
TRBV28	.	TRBJ1-5	.	TGTGCCAGCAGTTTATCTACCTATGGCAATCAGCCCCAGCATTTT	CASSLSTYGNQPQHF
TRBV2	.	TRBJ2-6	.	TGTGCCAGCAGTGAATATACGGGGGTTGGGGCCAACGTCCTGACTTTC	CASSEYTGVGANVLTF
TRBV9	.	TRBJ2-1	.	TGTGCCAGCAGCGTAGTGGCGGGTAGGGGCTACAATGAGCAGTTCTTC	CASSVVAGRGYNEQFF
TRBV2	.	TRBJ2-1	TRBD1	TGTGCCAGCAGTGAAATGGCTGGAGGAACGAAGGACAGGGGTTTCTTC	CASSEMAGGTKDRGFF
TRBV27	.	TRBJ1-2	.	TGTGCCAGCAGTTTAGGACCTGTCCCCTATATAGGCTACACCTTC	CASSLGPVPYIGYTF